The 25 T cell receptor beta chains given below trace back to one sample, sequenced in a study of T cell responses to AZD1222 COVID-19 vaccine. Some clones are missing from TCRdb's copy, which holds only in-frame ones; the method was immunoSEQ multiplex PCR. The sample lists roughly 100,000 clones, about 95% occurring once. The starting material was peripheral blood, obtained on day 0 of AZD1222 vaccination. These receptors came from an adult in good health.

This clone showed up just once. For the CDR3, the DNA is TGTGCCAGCAGGAGGACTAGCGGGAGGGCCTACGAGCAGTACTTC. It encodes CASRRTSGRAYEQYF. The V and J genes are TRBV28 and TRBJ2-7; 15 bases match TRBD2. CDR1 MDHEN and CDR2 SYDVKM come from the germline V gene. The CDR3 totals 15 residues. V lost 6 bases to trimming and J lost 2 bases; unmatched junction nucleotides: 2.

The chain couples TRBV11-3 to TRBJ2-1; D not certain. The length of the CDR3 is 16 residues. The germline V gene encodes CDR1 SGHNT and CDR2 YENEEA. V lost 0 bases to trimming and J lost 2 bases, with 11 bases between them. Here the CDR3 DNA reads TGTGCCAGCAGCTTAGAAGGCGAATCCGCCTACAATGAGCAGTTCTTC. Translating it yields CASSLEGESAYNEQFF.

This clone came up once. The chain employs TRBV11-2 and TRBJ2-1; 8 positions match TRBD1. CDR1 is SGHAT and CDR2 is FQNNGV in the germline V gene. J was trimmed by 6 bases and V by 5 bases; bases with no gene match: 12. This CDR3 has 16 amino acids. The CDR3 coding sequence is TGTGCCAGCAGCCCCCAGGGGGCTAGTTGGGGCAATGAGCAGTTCTTC. Its translation is CASSPQGASWGNEQFF.

The rearrangement uses TRBV13 and TRBJ1-2; D gene uncertain. The CDR3 extends over 14 amino acids. Germline V gene lookup returns CDR1 PRHDT and CDR2 FYEKMQ (reference sequence). Trimming shortened V by 1 base and J by 2 bases, and 8 bases separated the two germline ends. CDR3 protein: CASSLVGGNYGYTF. The CDR3 nucleotides read TGTGCCAGCAGCTTAGTGGGAGGAAACTATGGCTACACCTTC.

The rearrangement uses TRBV18 and TRBJ1-2; D might be TRBD1 (5 bases). CDR3 length: 14 residues. Trimming removed 5 bases from V and 4 bases from J, with 14 bases in between. Germline values: CDR1 KGHSH, CDR2 LQKENI. In nucleotides, the CDR3 is TGTGCCAGCTCAGTCGACAGCGGGCTCTATGGCTACACCTTC. Protein product: CASSVDSGLYGYTF.

The DNA for the CDR3 is TGTGCCAGCAGCGACAGCGCCTTTGCAACTAATGAAAAACTGTTTTTT. Translation: CASSDSAFATNEKLFF. V is TRBV7-8 and J is TRBJ1-4; D may be TRBD1 (5 bases). Germline CDR1 and CDR2: SGHVS and FQNEAQ. V was clipped by 5 bases and J by 0 bases, with 13 bases between them. CDR3 length equals 16 residues.

V is TRBV4-1 and J is TRBJ1-6; 10 bases are shared with TRBD1. Trimming at V came to 1 base and at J to 8 bases, leaving 11 bases not matched to a gene. The CDR3 runs to 18 residues. Germline-derived CDR1 and CDR2 are MGHRA and YSYEKL. The CDR3 protein is CASSQGVIRTGGDSPLHF. DNA of the CDR3: TGCGCCAGCAGCCAAGGCGTGATCCGGACAGGGGGGGATTCACCCCTCCACTTT.

The chain links TRBV11-2 to TRBJ1-2; weak D call: TRBD1 (6 bases). V lost 2 bases and J lost 2, with 9 bases in between. CDR1 SGHAT and CDR2 FQNNGV come from the germline V gene. This CDR3 spans 14 amino acids. The DNA of the CDR3 is TGTGCCAGCAGCTTAAATACAGGGAACTATGGCTACACCTTC. Amino acid sequence: CASSLNTGNYGYTF.

The rearrangement joins TRBV3-1 (or the pseudogene TRBV3-2) to TRBJ1-3; D not certain. Germline loops: CDR1 LGHDT, CDR2 YNNKEL (reference sequence). This CDR3 has 15 residues. V lost 5 bases and J lost 1, with 12 bases in between. CDR3 sequence: CASSSNLVSGNTIYF. CDR3 sequence (DNA): TGTGCCAGCAGCTCAAATTTGGTTTCTGGAAACACCATATATTTT.

The V gene is TRBV28, the J gene TRBJ2-4; 10 positions match TRBD2. CDR3 length: 18 residues. The germline V gene encodes CDR1 MDHEN and CDR2 SYDVKM. Unmatched junction bases numbered 6, after V lost 1 base and J lost 0 bases. The CDR3 spells CASSLSGLAGVAKNIQYF. The CDR3 DNA follows: TGTGCCAGCAGTTTATCCGGGCTAGCGGGAGTAGCCAAAAACATTCAGTACTTC.

The chain has TRBV15 and TRBJ1-5; D remains unclear. This CDR3 spans 16 amino acids. Germline loops: CDR1 LNHNV, CDR2 YYDKDF (reference sequence). The V end was cut by 3 bases, the J end by 0 bases, with 12 bases between. The CDR3 loop reads CATSRILTVSNQPQHF. CDR3 sequence (DNA): TGTGCCACCAGCAGGATTCTTACAGTTAGCAATCAGCCCCAGCATTTT.

The chain recombines TRBV4-3 with TRBJ1-2; TRBD1 matches at 10 bases. With V trimmed by 5 bases and J by 4 bases, 7 bases remained unmatched. The CDR3 is 15 residues long. The V gene's germline CDR1 is LGHNA and CDR2 YSLEER. Here the CDR3 reads CASSIGTGASYGYTF. CDR3 in DNA: TGCGCCAGCAGCATCGGGACAGGGGCCTCCTATGGCTACACCTTC.

This CDR3 is CASSGGTGYTEAFF. The DNA for the CDR3 is TGTGCCAGCAGCGGGGGGACAGGGTACACTGAAGCTTTCTTT. The V gene is TRBV11-3, the J gene TRBJ1-1; TRBD1 aligns across 9 bases. Looked up from germline, CDR1 is SGHNT and CDR2 is YENEEA. The CDR3 spans 14 residues. The V and J ends lost 5 bases and 3 bases, in that order; junction bases with no gene match: 4.

The chain employs TRBV7-8 and TRBJ1-5; perhaps TRBD1 as D (6 bases). The CDR3 totals 14 residues. Looked up from germline, CDR1 is SGHVS and CDR2 is FQNEAQ. The V gene lost 1 base and the J gene lost 6 bases, with 10 bases spanning the gap. CDR3 sequence reads: CASSLVGGGQPQHF. In nucleotides, the CDR3 is TGTGCCAGCAGCTTAGTAGGGGGGGGTCAGCCCCAGCATTTT.

The chain employs TRBV11-3 and TRBJ1-1; no firm D call. CDR3 length: 15 residues. The V and J ends lost 1 base and 0 bases respectively, with 9 bases between them. In germline, CDR1 is SGHNT, CDR2 YENEEA. The CDR3 protein is CASSLVGVMNTEAFF. In DNA form, the CDR3 reads TGTGCCAGCAGCTTAGTTGGGGTCATGAACACTGAAGCTTTCTTT.

The chain uses TRBV28 and TRBJ2-7; perhaps TRBD1 as D (5 bases). V lost 6 bases, J lost 3 bases, and 15 bases lay in between. Germline assignment: CDR1 MDHEN and CDR2 SYDVKM. The CDR3 has 14 amino acids. The CDR3 sequence: CASRKTAPLYEQYF. The CDR3 coding sequence is TGTGCCAGCAGGAAGACAGCCCCCCTCTACGAGCAGTACTTC.

This chain links TRBV7-2 with TRBJ2-1; the D call may be TRBD1 or TRBD2 (5 bases each). Germline-derived CDR1 and CDR2 are SGHTA and FQGNSA. The CDR3 sequence is 15 residues long. V was shortened by 2 bases and J by 0 bases, with 8 bases between the two germline ends. The CDR3 loop is CASSLWGNSYNEQFF. In DNA form, the CDR3 reads TGTGCCAGCAGCTTATGGGGGAACTCCTACAATGAGCAGTTCTTC.

The chain combines TRBV5-1 with TRBJ1-6, with TRBD1 matching 7 bases. V lost 0 bases, J lost 5 bases, and 2 bases stayed unmatched. The CDR3 length is 15 residues. The germline V gene has CDR1 SGHRS and CDR2 YFSETQ. The CDR3 coding sequence is TGCGCCAGCAGCTTGGCCGGGACAGATAATTCACCCCTCCACTTT. This codes for CASSLAGTDNSPLHF.

The CDR3 sequence is CASSLGSHYEQYF. CDR3 DNA sequence: TGTGCCAGCAGTTTGGGCAGCCACTACGAGCAGTACTTC. The rearrangement joins TRBV12-3 or TRBV12-4 to TRBJ2-7, with D hard to call. This CDR3 region has 13 residues. Deletions cut 3 bases from V and 3 bases from J, with 9 bases between.

This clone came up a few times. This chain connects TRBV2 to TRBJ1-5, with D tentatively TRBD1 (5 bases). V was trimmed by 8 bases and J by 4 bases, leaving 21 bases between them. Germline V gene data show CDR1 as SNHLY and CDR2 as FYNNEI. The CDR3 has 16 amino acids. CDR3 DNA sequence: TGTGCCAGCGCCCCCATGGGCAGGGTAAGGAATCAGCCCCAGCATTTT. The encoded protein is CASAPMGRVRNQPQHF. The full variable domain, completed using reference TRBV2 and TRBJ1-5, is EPEVTQTPSHQVTQMGQEVILRCVPISNHLYFYWYRQILGQKVEFLVSFYNNEISEKSEIFDDQFSVERPDGSNFTLKIRSTKLEDSAMYFCASAPMGRVRNQPQHFGDGTRLSIL.

The chain joins TRBV19 to TRBJ1-2, with a possible D match to TRBD1 (5 bases). The CDR3 loop spans 15 amino acids. Germline loops: CDR1 LNHDA, CDR2 SQIVND (reference sequence). Trimming shortened V by 6 bases and J by 0 bases, and 14 bases separated the two germline ends. The CDR3 sequence is CASRTPRGANYGYTF. In DNA form, the CDR3 reads TGTGCCAGTAGGACCCCTCGAGGGGCTAACTATGGCTACACCTTC. Looking up the rest from reference TRBV19 and TRBJ1-2 gives the full variable domain: DGGITQSPKYLFRKEGQNVTLSCEQNLNHDAMYWYRQDPGQGLRLIYYSQIVNDFQKGDIAEGYSVSREKKESFPLTVTSAQKNPTAFYLCASRTPRGANYGYTFGSGTRLTVV.

The chain uses TRBV3-1 (or the pseudogene TRBV3-2) and TRBJ1-2; D is uncertain. Trimming cost V 5 bases and J 0 bases, with 13 bases left between them. The CDR3 consists of 15 residues. The germline V gene has CDR1 LGHDT and CDR2 YNNKEL (reference sequence). The CDR3 here is CASSSVTGANYGYTF. The CDR3 DNA reads as TGTGCCAGCAGCTCAGTTACCGGGGCTAACTATGGCTACACCTTC.

V and J are TRBV28 and TRBJ1-2, with TRBD1 identical over 7 bases. Unmatched junction bases numbered 15, after V lost 7 bases and J lost 4 bases. This CDR3 is built from 16 residues. Germline lookup yields CDR1 MDHEN and CDR2 SYDVKM. The CDR3 nucleotides are TGTGCCAGCAATTCAAGGGAGGGGGCTTTCCCCTATGGCTACACCTTC. This translates into CASNSREGAFPYGYTF.

V usage is TRBV9 and J usage is TRBJ1-1; TRBD1 matches 7 bases. With V trimmed by 3 bases and J by 1 base, 6 bases remained unmatched. This CDR3 is 15 amino acids long. CDR1 SGDLS and CDR2 YYNGEE come from the germline V gene. The CDR3, as DNA: TGTGCCAGCAGCGAGGAGGGACAGCCGAACACTGAAGCTTTCTTT. Amino acid sequence: CASSEEGQPNTEAFF.

The rearrangement uses TRBV3-1 (or the pseudogene TRBV3-2) and TRBJ2-1, with unresolved D. This CDR3 is built from 11 residues. CDR1 and CDR2 from the germline V gene are LGHDT and YNNKEL (reference sequence). Trimming removed 1 base from V and 9 bases from J, with 4 bases in between. The CDR3 DNA follows: TGTGCCAGCAGCCAAGGGGGTGAGCAGTTCTTC. It encodes CASSQGGEQFF.